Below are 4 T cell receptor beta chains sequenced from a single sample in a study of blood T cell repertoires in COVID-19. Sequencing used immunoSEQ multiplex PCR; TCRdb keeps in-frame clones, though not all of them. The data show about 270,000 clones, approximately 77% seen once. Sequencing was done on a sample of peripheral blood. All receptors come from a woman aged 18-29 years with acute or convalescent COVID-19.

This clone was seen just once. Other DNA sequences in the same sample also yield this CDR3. The CDR3 loop is CASSLGTASYGYTF. The CDR3 DNA follows: TGTGCCAGCAGCCTCGGGACAGCCAGCTATGGCTACACCTTC. The chain carries TRBV5-5 and TRBJ1-2; 7 bases map to TRBD1. With 4 bases clipped from V and 4 bases from J, the junction kept 7 bases outside the gene matches. The germline CDR1 and CDR2 sequences are SGHKS and YYEKEE (reference sequence). The CDR3 runs 14 residues.

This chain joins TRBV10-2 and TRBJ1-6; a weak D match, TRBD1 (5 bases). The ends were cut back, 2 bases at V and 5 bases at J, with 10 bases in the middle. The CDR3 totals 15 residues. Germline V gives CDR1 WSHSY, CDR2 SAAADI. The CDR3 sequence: CASSEVGRDNSPLHF. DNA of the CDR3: TGCGCCAGCAGTGAGGTGGGCAGGGATAATTCACCCCTCCACTTT.

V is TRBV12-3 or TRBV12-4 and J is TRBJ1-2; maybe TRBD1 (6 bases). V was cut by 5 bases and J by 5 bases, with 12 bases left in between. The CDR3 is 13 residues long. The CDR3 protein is CASSRTARYGYTF. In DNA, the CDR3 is TGTGCCAGCAGTCGGACAGCCCGATATGGCTACACCTTC.

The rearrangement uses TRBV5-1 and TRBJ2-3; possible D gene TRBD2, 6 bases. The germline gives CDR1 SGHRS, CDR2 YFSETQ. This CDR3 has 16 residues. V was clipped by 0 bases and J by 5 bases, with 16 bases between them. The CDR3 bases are TGCGCCAGCAGCTTGGGTTTCGGCAGAGCGGGAGATACGCAGTATTTT. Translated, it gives CASSLGFGRAGDTQYF.